The clone carrying this T cell receptor (beta chain) is labeled medium-sized (0.01 to 0.1%). Its specificity is not known. cDNA reverse transcribed from extracted RNA served as the sequencing template. The protocol was immunoSEQ multiplex PCR, while the TCRdb copy is restricted to in-frame clones and leaves out a portion. This table has 8,000 to 10,000 clones, about 67% appearing once. The sample is drawn from a study of CD8+ T cells in alopecia areata. Turning to the study itself: Tofacitinib lasted 6 to 18 months, then 6 months off drug. The study's findings and limits: TCR sharing was clearer in mice than between patients, perhaps partly owing to patient HLA diversity.

It was from alopecia areata patients that lesional scalp punch biopsies and peripheral blood were collected. Trimming pared 1 base from V and 4 bases from J, leaving 11 bases between. CDR3 size: 14 residues. CDR1 SGHVS and CDR2 FQNEAQ come from the germline V gene. The receptor was derived from a human donor with alopecia areata. The sample was skin. V usage is TRBV7-8 and J usage is TRBJ2-7; D gene unclear. CDR3 sequence (DNA): TGTGCCAGCAGCTTAGTAGGGCAAGGGTACGAGCAGTACTTC. Its translation is CASSLVGQGYEQYF. The whole variable domain, filled in from reference TRBV7-8 and TRBJ2-7, reads GAGVSQSPRYKVAKRGQDVALRCDPISGHVSLFWYQQALGQGPEFLTYFQNEAQLDKSGLPSDRFFAERPEGSVSTLKIQRTQQEDSAVYLCASSLVGQGYEQYFGPGTRLTVT.